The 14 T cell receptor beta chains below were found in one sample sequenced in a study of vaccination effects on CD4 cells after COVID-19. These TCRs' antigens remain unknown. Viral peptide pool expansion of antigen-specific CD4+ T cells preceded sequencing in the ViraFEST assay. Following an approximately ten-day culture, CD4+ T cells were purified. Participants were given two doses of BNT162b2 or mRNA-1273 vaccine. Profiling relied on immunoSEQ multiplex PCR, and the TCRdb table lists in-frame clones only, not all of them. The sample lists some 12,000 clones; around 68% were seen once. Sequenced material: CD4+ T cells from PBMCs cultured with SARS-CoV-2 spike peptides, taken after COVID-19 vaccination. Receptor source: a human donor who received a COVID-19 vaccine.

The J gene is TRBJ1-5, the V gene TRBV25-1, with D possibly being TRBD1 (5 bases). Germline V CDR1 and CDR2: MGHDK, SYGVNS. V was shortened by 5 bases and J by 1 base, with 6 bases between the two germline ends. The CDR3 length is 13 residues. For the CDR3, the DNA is TGTGCCAGCAGTTGGGGGAGCAATCAGCCCCAGCATTTT. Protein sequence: CASSWGSNQPQHF.

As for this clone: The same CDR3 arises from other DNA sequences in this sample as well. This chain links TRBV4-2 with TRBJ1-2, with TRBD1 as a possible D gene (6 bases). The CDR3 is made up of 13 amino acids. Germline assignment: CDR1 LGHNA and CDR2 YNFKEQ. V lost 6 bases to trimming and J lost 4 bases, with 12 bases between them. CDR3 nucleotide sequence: TGTGCCAGCAGTCCAGACAGGCCCTATGGCTACACCTTC. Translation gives CASSPDRPYGYTF.

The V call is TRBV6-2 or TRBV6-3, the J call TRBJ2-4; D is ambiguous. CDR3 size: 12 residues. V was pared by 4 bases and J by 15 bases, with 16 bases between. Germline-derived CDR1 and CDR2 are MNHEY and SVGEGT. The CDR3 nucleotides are TGTGCCAGCAGTTCCTCTCTCCGGACGTTGTACTTC. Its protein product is CASSSSLRTLYF.

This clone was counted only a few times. This CDR3 is CASSLSWQGGTEAFF. The CDR3 nucleotides are TGTGCCAGCAGCTTGTCCTGGCAGGGGGGCACTGAAGCTTTCTTT. The chain recombines TRBV5-4 with TRBJ1-1; 7 bases match TRBD1. CDR3 size: 15 residues. The germline CDR1 and CDR2 sequences are SGHNT and YYREEE (reference sequence). The junction had 7 bases not matched to a gene; V was cut back by 1 base and J by 4 bases.

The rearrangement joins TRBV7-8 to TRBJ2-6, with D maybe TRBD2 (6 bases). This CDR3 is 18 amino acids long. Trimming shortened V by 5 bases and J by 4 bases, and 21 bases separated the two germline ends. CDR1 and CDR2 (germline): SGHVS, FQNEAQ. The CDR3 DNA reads TGTGCCAGCAGCGTACAAGGGTACACTAGCCCCGGGGCCAACGTCCTGACTTTC. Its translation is CASSVQGYTSPGANVLTF.

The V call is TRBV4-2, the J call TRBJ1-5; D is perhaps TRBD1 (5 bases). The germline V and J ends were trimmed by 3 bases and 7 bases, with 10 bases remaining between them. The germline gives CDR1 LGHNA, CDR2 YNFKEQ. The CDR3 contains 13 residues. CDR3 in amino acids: CASSHPGTQPQHF. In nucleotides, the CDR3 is TGTGCCAGCAGCCACCCAGGGACCCAGCCCCAGCATTTT.

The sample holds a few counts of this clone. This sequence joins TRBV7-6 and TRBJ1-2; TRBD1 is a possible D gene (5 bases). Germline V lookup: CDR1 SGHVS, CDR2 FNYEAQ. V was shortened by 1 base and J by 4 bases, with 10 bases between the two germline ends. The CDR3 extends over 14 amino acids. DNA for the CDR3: TGTGCCAGCAGCTTAGACACAGGCGCCTATGGCTACACCTTC. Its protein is CASSLDTGAYGYTF.

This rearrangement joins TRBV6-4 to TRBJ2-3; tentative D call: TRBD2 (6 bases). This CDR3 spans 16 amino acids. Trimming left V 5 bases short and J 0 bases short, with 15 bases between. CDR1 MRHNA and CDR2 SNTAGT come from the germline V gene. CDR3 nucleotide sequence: TGTGCCAGCAGTCGCCTTGCGGGGCCAAGCACAGATACGCAGTATTTT. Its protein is CASSRLAGPSTDTQYF.

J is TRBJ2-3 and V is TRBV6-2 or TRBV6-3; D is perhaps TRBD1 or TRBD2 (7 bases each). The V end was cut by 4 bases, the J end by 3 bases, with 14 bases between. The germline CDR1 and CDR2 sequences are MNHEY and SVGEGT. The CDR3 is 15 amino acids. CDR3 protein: CASSFRQGGTDTQYF. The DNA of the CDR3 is TGTGCCAGCAGTTTTCGACAGGGAGGGACAGATACGCAGTATTTT.

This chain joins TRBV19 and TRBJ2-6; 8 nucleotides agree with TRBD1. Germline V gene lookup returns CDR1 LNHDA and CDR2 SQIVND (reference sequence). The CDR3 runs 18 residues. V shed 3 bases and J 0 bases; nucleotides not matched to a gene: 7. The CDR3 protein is CASSITQGAPSGANVLTF. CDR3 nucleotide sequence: TGTGCCAGTAGTATTACCCAGGGGGCTCCCTCTGGGGCCAACGTCCTGACTTTC.

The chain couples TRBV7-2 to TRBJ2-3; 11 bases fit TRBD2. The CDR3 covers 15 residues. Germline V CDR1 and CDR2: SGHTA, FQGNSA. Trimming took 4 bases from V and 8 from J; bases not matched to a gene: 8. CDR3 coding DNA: TGTGCCAGCAGCTCATTAGCGGGGGGGCCTGGTACGCAGTATTTT. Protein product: CASSSLAGGPGTQYF.

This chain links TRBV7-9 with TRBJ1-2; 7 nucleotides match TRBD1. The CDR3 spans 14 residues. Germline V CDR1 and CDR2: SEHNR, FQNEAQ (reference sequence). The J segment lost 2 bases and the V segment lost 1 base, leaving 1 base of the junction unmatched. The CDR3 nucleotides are TGTGCCAGCAGCTTAGAGGGACAGAACTATGGCTACACCTTC. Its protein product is CASSLEGQNYGYTF.

The CDR3 region is CSARENYGYTF. The CDR3 bases are TGCAGTGCTAGAGAGAACTATGGCTACACCTTC. The chain joins TRBV20-1 to TRBJ1-2; unclear D gene. V was clipped by 0 bases and J by 2 bases, with 1 base between them. This CDR3 contains 11 residues. Germline-derived CDR1 and CDR2 are DFQATT and SNEGSKA (reference sequence).

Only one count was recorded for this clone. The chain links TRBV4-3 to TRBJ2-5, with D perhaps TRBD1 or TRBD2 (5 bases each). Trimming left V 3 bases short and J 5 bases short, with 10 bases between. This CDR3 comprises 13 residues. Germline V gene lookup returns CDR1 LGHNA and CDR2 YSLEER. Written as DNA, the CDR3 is TGCGCCAGCAGCCAGGGACGGTGGGAGACCCAGTACTTC. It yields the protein CASSQGRWETQYF.